A single TCR beta chain is shown here with its context. TCRdb re-called the 5' RACE reads through MiXCR, storing one row per CDR3 protein. The data show some 37,000 distinct CDR3 sequences, roughly 7.6% seen once. This sample is drawn from a study of chronic HIV infection and antiretroviral therapy. The CDR3 spans 15 residues. V dropped 1 base and J dropped 2 bases, with 9 bases sitting between them. Germline V gives CDR1 SGHTA, CDR2 FQGTGA. This receptor was obtained from an adult who had HIV and had not received antiretroviral therapy, or was an uninfected healthy control (not recorded which). Specimen: peripheral blood. The chain recombines TRBV7-3 with TRBJ2-1; TRBD1 or TRBD2 may be the D gene (5 bases each). In DNA form, the CDR3 reads TGTGCCAGCAGCTTAAACCCGGGGCCCTACAATGAGCAGTTCTTC. Its translation: CASSLNPGPYNEQFF.